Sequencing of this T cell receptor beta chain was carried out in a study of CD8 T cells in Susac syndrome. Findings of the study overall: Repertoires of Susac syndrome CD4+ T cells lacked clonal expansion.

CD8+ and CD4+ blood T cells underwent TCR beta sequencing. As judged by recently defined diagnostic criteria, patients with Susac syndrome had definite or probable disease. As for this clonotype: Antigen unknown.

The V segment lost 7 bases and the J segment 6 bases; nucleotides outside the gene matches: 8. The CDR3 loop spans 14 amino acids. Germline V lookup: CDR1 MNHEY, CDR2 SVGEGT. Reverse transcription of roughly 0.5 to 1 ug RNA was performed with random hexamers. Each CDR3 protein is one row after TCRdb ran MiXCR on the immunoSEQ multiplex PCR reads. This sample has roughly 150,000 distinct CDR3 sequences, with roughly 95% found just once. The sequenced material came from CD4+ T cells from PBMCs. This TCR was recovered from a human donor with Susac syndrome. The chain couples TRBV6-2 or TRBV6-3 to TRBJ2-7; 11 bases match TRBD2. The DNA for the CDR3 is TGTGCCAGCACCCTCTCCGGGACTAGCGGCGAGCAGTACTTC. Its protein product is CASTLSGTSGEQYF.